One and the same sample provided the 4 T cell receptor beta chains below, sequenced in a study of T cell responses to AZD1222 COVID-19 vaccine (dated by TCRdb to about 2021). The receptor library was made with the immunoSEQ multiplex PCR assay. The table was pulled from immuneACCESS by TCRdb, which kept in-frame rearrangements only. Such tables lose some clones; where checked, under half of the loss comes from unresolved V genes, and the rest has no known cause. The sample table contains more than 110,000 clones; only one count was recorded for just over 85% of them. Around 3.5% of the sample belongs to the ten largest clones. The label giving this sample's time point can be read as: baseline before first vaccination. This specimen was peripheral blood, taken on day 0 of AZD1222 vaccination. The receptors originated from an adult in good health.

This clone was recorded a few times. The V gene is TRBV10-2, the J gene TRBJ2-7; D possibly corresponds to TRBD1 (5 bases). V gave up 8 bases and J gave up 2 bases, with 13 bases separating them. The CDR3 runs to 13 residues. Germline V gives CDR1 WSHSY, CDR2 SAAADI. CDR3 region: CASVRQSTYEQYF. The CDR3 nucleotides read TGCGCCAGCGTTAGACAGAGTACCTACGAGCAGTACTTC.

This chain uses TRBV29-1 with TRBJ1-4; no firm D call. The V end lost 3 bases, the J end lost 7 bases, and 6 bases lay between the germline ends. Germline V gene data show CDR1 as SQVTM and CDR2 as ANQGSEA. The length of the CDR3 is 11 residues. The CDR3 spells CSVDHGEKLFF. The CDR3 DNA reads TGCAGCGTTGATCATGGTGAAAAACTGTTTTTT.

V and J are TRBV7-9 and TRBJ2-1; no clear D. Trimming removed 4 bases at V and 7 bases at J, with 2 bases between. CDR3 length: 10 amino acids. CDR1 and CDR2 from the germline V gene are SEHNR and FQNEAQ (reference sequence). CDR3 residues: CASSYNEQFF. As DNA, the CDR3 is TGTGCCAGCAGCTATAATGAGCAGTTCTTC.

The rearrangement uses TRBV25-1 and TRBJ1-2; D is ambiguous. CDR3 length: 12 residues. V was pared by 3 bases and J by 4 bases, with 6 bases between. Per the germline V gene, CDR1 is MGHDK and CDR2 is SYGVNS. In DNA, the CDR3 is TGTGCCAGCAGTGATACTACCTATGGCTACACCTTC. This gives the protein CASSDTTYGYTF.